Below, 10 T cell receptor beta chains from the same sample are listed, as sequenced in a study of cytomegalovirus exposure and HLA in healthy donors. The PCR made use of 60 Vbeta and 13 Jbeta primers. Sequencing used immunoSEQ multiplex PCR; TCRdb keeps in-frame clones, though not all of them. The sample includes 60,000 to 80,000 clones. The sequenced sample consisted of PBMCs. These receptors were taken from a man aged 40-49 years in good health and CMV-seronegative.

The rearrangement uses TRBV5-1 and TRBJ1-1, with 7 bases that match TRBD1. CDR1 and CDR2 (germline): SGHRS, YFSETQ. V was pared by 0 bases and J by 5 bases, with 4 bases of the junction left unmatched. CDR3 size: 14 residues. As DNA, the CDR3 is TGCGCCAGCAGCTTGGGACTCAGGGGGACTGAAGCTTTCTTT. Translation: CASSLGLRGTEAFF.

The chain uses TRBV19 and TRBJ1-5; no definite D call. The CDR3 runs 13 residues. V was shortened by 6 bases and J by 4 bases, with 10 bases between the two germline ends. CDR1 and CDR2 from the germline V gene are LNHDA and SQIVND (reference sequence). CDR3 sequence: CASSPTGNQPQHF. The CDR3 DNA reads TGTGCCAGTAGCCCAACGGGGAATCAGCCCCAGCATTTT.

The CDR3 is CASSFGTSGYEQYF. The DNA for the CDR3 is TGTGCCAGCAGCTTCGGGACTAGCGGTTACGAGCAGTACTTC. The rearrangement joins TRBV7-2 to TRBJ2-7; 11 positions agree with TRBD2. Germline V gene sequence: CDR1 SGHTA, CDR2 FQGNSA. The CDR3 loop spans 14 amino acids. V trimming: 3 bases; J trimming: 4 bases; junction bases outside the gene matches: 2.

J is TRBJ1-4 and V is TRBV7-2; D unresolved. V was shortened by 2 bases and J by 5 bases, with 12 bases between the two germline ends. CDR1 SGHTA and CDR2 FQGNSA come from the germline V gene. The CDR3 has 15 amino acids. CDR3 residues: CASSLSWAPNEKLFF. In nucleotides, the CDR3 is TGTGCCAGCAGCTTAAGTTGGGCTCCGAATGAAAAACTGTTTTTT.

The chain combines TRBV7-8 with TRBJ2-1; TRBD2 agrees at 10 bases. CDR1 and CDR2 (germline): SGHVS, FQNEAQ. With 4 bases clipped from V and 7 bases from J, the junction kept 13 bases outside the gene matches. This CDR3 contains 17 residues. The CDR3 sequence: CASSSKGGSSGRNEQFF. The CDR3 DNA follows: TGTGCCAGCAGCTCCAAGGGTGGGTCTAGCGGGAGAAATGAGCAGTTCTTC. The full variable domain, rest sourced from reference TRBV7-8 and TRBJ2-1, is GAGVSQSPRYKVAKRGQDVALRCDPISGHVSLFWYQQALGQGPEFLTYFQNEAQLDKSGLPSDRFFAERPEGSVSTLKIQRTQQEDSAVYLCASSSKGGSSGRNEQFFGPGTRLTVL.

The chain employs TRBV5-4 and TRBJ2-5; 9 bases agree with TRBD2. The germline V gene encodes CDR1 SGHNT and CDR2 YYREEE (reference sequence). V gave up 6 bases and J gave up 2 bases; unmatched junction bases: 8. The CDR3 has 15 residues. The CDR3 DNA reads as TGTGCCAGCACATCTAGCGGGGATAGACAAGAGACCCAGTACTTC. As protein: CASTSSGDRQETQYF.

The chain links TRBV18 to TRBJ1-2; weak D call: TRBD1 (5 bases). The germline V gene has CDR1 KGHSH and CDR2 LQKENI. V was cut by 6 bases and J by 5 bases, with 13 bases left in between. This CDR3 is built from 13 residues. The DNA for the CDR3 is TGTGCCAGCTCCCCGGACAAGCTTTATGGCTACACCTTC. It specifies CASSPDKLYGYTF.

The gene calls are TRBV5-6 and TRBJ2-7; no firm D call. This CDR3 has 12 residues. Germline V CDR1 and CDR2: SGHDT, YYEEEE. The V end was cut by 2 bases, the J end by 1 base, with 4 bases between. The CDR3 protein is CASSLESYEQYF. The CDR3 coding sequence is TGTGCCAGCAGCTTAGAGTCCTACGAGCAGTACTTC.

CDR3 protein: CASSLDPGTEAFF. CDR3 in DNA: TGTGCCAGCAGCTTAGATCCGGGGACAGAAGCTTTCTTT. The chain combines TRBV11-2 with TRBJ1-1; D is perhaps TRBD1 (6 bases). V dropped 0 bases and J dropped 8 bases, with 10 bases sitting between them. CDR1 is SGHAT and CDR2 is FQNNGV in the germline V gene. The CDR3 extends over 13 amino acids.

The chain joins TRBV28 to TRBJ2-7; D may be TRBD2 (7 bases). Germline V gene lookup returns CDR1 MDHEN and CDR2 SYDVKM. Trimming removed 8 bases at V and 2 bases at J, with 19 bases between. The length of the CDR3 is 15 residues. DNA of the CDR3: TGTGCCAGCCTCCCGGGGGGCAACGGGCCCTACGAGCAGTACTTC. Its protein product is CASLPGGNGPYEQYF.